Listed here are 21 T cell receptor beta chains from one sample, sequenced in a study of cytomegalovirus exposure and HLA in healthy donors. The PCR employed 60 Vbeta primers together with 13 Jbeta primers. Assay: immunoSEQ multiplex PCR; the TCRdb copy retains only in-frame clones and omits some. The table lists around 200,000 clones. Sequences were obtained from PBMCs. These receptors were collected from a woman aged 30 to 39 in good health and CMV-seropositive.

This chain links TRBV6-6 with TRBJ2-7; D unresolved. In germline, CDR1 is MNHNY, CDR2 SVGAGI (reference sequence). The germline V and J ends were trimmed by 6 bases and 0 bases, with 6 bases remaining between them. The CDR3 runs 12 residues. The CDR3 DNA sequence: TGTGCCAGCAGGGGCAGCTCCTACGAGCAGTACTTC. Translation gives CASRGSSYEQYF.

This chain links TRBV7-9 with TRBJ2-3; TRBD2 is a possible D gene (5 bases). Per germline, CDR1 SEHNR and CDR2 FQNEAQ (reference sequence). The CDR3 covers 15 residues. Deletions cut 1 base from V and 5 bases from J, with 13 bases between. CDR3 DNA sequence: TGTGCCAGCAGCTTAGGTCTTAGCGTTCTAGATACGCAGTATTTT. Its translation is CASSLGLSVLDTQYF.

The CDR3 spells CASRPTGGSYEQYF. The CDR3 DNA sequence: TGTGCCAGCAGGCCGACAGGGGGCTCCTACGAGCAGTACTTC. This chain links TRBV28 with TRBJ2-5; 9 nucleotides agree with TRBD1. Judging by the DNA end, TRBJ2-7 fits better; the J call may be wrong. Looked up from germline, CDR1 is MDHEN and CDR2 is SYDVKM. CDR3 length: 14 amino acids.

This chain joins TRBV7-6 and TRBJ1-1; D may be TRBD1 (5 bases). This CDR3 spans 15 amino acids. Trimming pared 4 bases from V and 5 bases from J, leaving 17 bases between. CDR1 and CDR2 (germline): SGHVS, FNYEAQ. DNA for the CDR3: TGTGCCAGCAGCTCTGGACTGGGACTCAAAACTGAAGCTTTCTTT. It codes for CASSSGLGLKTEAFF.

The rearrangement links TRBV6-1 to TRBJ1-2; TRBD1 matches at 9 bases. Unmatched junction bases numbered 10, after V lost 7 bases and J lost 4 bases. The CDR3 contains 15 residues. Germline loops: CDR1 MNHNS, CDR2 SASEGT. The CDR3 DNA reads TGTGCCAGCATTAAACAGGGGGCGCGGGTCTATGGCTACACCTTC. This translates into CASIKQGARVYGYTF.

This chain connects TRBV9 to TRBJ2-3, with D tentatively TRBD1 (5 bases). CDR1 SGDLS and CDR2 YYNGEE come from the germline V gene. The CDR3 sequence is 15 residues long. Trimming removed 6 bases from V and 0 bases from J, with 14 bases in between. The CDR3 loop reads CASTSQVSSTDTQYF. CDR3 sequence (DNA): TGTGCCAGCACCTCACAGGTCTCTAGCACAGATACGCAGTATTTT.

As for this clone: Sequence at one end of the junction differs from germline and may be a read error. The chain has TRBV5-1 and TRBJ2-3; TRBD2 is a possible D gene (6 bases). CDR3 length: 16 amino acids. CDR1 is SGHRS and CDR2 is YFSETQ in the germline V gene. The CDR3 DNA follows: TGCGCCAACAGCTTGGGTGTGGGGGGAAGCACAGATACGCAGTATTTT. This translates into CANSLGVGGSTDTQYF.

This chain connects TRBV4-2 to TRBJ1-5; 9 positions match TRBD1. The CDR3 is made up of 15 amino acids. Per the germline V gene, CDR1 is LGHNA and CDR2 is YNFKEQ. Trimming took 4 bases from V and 5 from J; bases not matched to a gene: 6. CDR3 DNA: TGTGCCAGCAGCCCAGGACAGGGGAAGGATCAGCCCCAGCATTTT. Protein product: CASSPGQGKDQPQHF.

The chain employs TRBV6-1 and TRBJ1-2, with 10 positions matching TRBD1. The V segment lost 5 bases and the J segment 8 bases; nucleotides outside the gene matches: 11. This CDR3 region has 15 residues. The germline gives CDR1 MNHNS, CDR2 SASEGT. The CDR3 nucleotides are TGTGCCAGCAGTCTCGAGACAGGGGGCGCTTCCGGCTACACCTTC. Amino acid sequence: CASSLETGGASGYTF.

This chain uses TRBV27 with TRBJ2-7; 10 bases are shared with TRBD1. The CDR3 has 15 residues. V lost 5 bases and J lost 4; bases outside the gene matches: 8. CDR1 and CDR2 from the germline V gene are MNHEY and SMNVEV (reference sequence). The CDR3 bases are TGTGCCAGCAGTAGAACCGGGACAGGGGCTTACGAGCAGTACTTC. As protein: CASSRTGTGAYEQYF.

The chain recombines TRBV4-3 with TRBJ2-1; 7 bases fit TRBD2. CDR1 and CDR2 (germline): LGHNA, YSLEER. The CDR3 is 19 residues long. Losses at the gene ends were 0 bases for V and 4 bases for J; bases not matched to a gene: 15. CDR3 sequence reads: CASSQEILGREVGYNEQFF. CDR3 nucleotides: TGCGCCAGCAGCCAAGAGATTCTGGGTCGGGAGGTTGGTTACAATGAGCAGTTCTTC.

This chain connects TRBV28 to TRBJ1-5; TRBD1 is a possible D gene (6 bases). The germline V gene encodes CDR1 MDHEN and CDR2 SYDVKM. The CDR3 totals 15 residues. V shed 5 bases and J shed 6 bases, with 17 bases lying between them. Here the CDR3 reads CASSLGGGAGQPQHF. CDR3 DNA sequence: TGTGCCAGCAGTCTTGGAGGGGGGGCTGGTCAGCCCCAGCATTTT.

The chain joins TRBV28 to TRBJ1-6; 7 bases agree with TRBD1. The CDR3 loop spans 15 amino acids. J was trimmed by 10 bases and V by 7 bases; bases with no gene match: 13. The germline V gene encodes CDR1 MDHEN and CDR2 SYDVKM. The chain's CDR3 is CASTLSDRAGSPLHF. DNA of the CDR3: TGTGCCAGCACTCTATCCGACAGGGCGGGGTCACCCCTCCACTTT.

The chain combines TRBV27 with TRBJ2-7, with D perhaps TRBD2 (5 bases). Germline V gives CDR1 MNHEY, CDR2 SMNVEV (reference sequence). Trimming took 7 bases from V and 2 from J, leaving 15 bases between them. The CDR3 covers 14 residues. The CDR3: CASNTLEGAYEQYF. DNA for the CDR3: TGTGCCAGCAATACACTCGAGGGTGCCTACGAGCAGTACTTC.

As for this clone: This sample also contains other DNA sequences that code for the same CDR3. The chain has TRBV9 and TRBJ2-3; D is ambiguous. Trimming pared 4 bases from V and 1 base from J, leaving 4 bases between. From germline, CDR1 is SGDLS and CDR2 YYNGEE. The CDR3 runs to 12 residues. In DNA form, the CDR3 reads TGTGCCAGCAGCCCCGGCACAGATACGCAGTATTTT. This sequence encodes CASSPGTDTQYF.

The gene calls are TRBV19 and TRBJ2-3, with 12 bases fitting TRBD2. With 3 bases clipped from V and 4 bases from J, the junction kept 5 bases outside the gene matches. This CDR3 is 16 amino acids long. Germline values: CDR1 LNHDA, CDR2 SQIVND (reference sequence). The CDR3 reads CASSIRASGRADTQYF. The CDR3 DNA reads TGTGCCAGTAGTATCAGGGCTAGCGGGAGGGCAGATACGCAGTATTTT.

This chain uses TRBV5-4 with TRBJ2-5; the D gene is possibly TRBD2 (6 bases). Germline V gene sequence: CDR1 SGHNT, CDR2 YYREEE (reference sequence). Trimming stripped 0 bases from V and 3 bases from J, with 9 bases between. The CDR3 length is 14 residues. DNA for the CDR3: TGTGCCAGCAGCTTGGTGCGGGGCAAAGAGACCCAGTACTTC. It translates to CASSLVRGKETQYF.

V and J are TRBV11-3 and TRBJ2-1; the D gene is possibly TRBD2 (5 bases). From germline, CDR1 is SGHNT and CDR2 YENEEA. This CDR3 is built from 13 residues. Trimming removed 5 bases at V and 2 bases at J, with 7 bases between. The CDR3 reads CASSPGAYNEQFF. In DNA, the CDR3 is TGTGCCAGCAGCCCCGGGGCCTACAATGAGCAGTTCTTC. The complete variable domain, with remaining parts taken from reference TRBV11-3 and TRBJ2-1, reads EAGVVQSPRYKIIEKKQPVAFWCNPISGHNTLYWYLQNLGQGPELLIRYENEEAVDDSQLPKDRFSAERLKGVDSTLKIQPAELGDSAVYLCASSPGAYNEQFFGPGTRLTVL.

The genes are TRBV27 and TRBJ1-1; tentatively, D is TRBD1 (5 bases). Trimming removed 3 bases from V and 0 bases from J, with 17 bases in between. CDR1 MNHEY and CDR2 SMNVEV come from the germline V gene (reference sequence). This CDR3 is built from 17 residues. The CDR3 nucleotides read TGTGCCAGCAGTTTCTTAAATTCAGGGAGGGTGAACACTGAAGCTTTCTTT. This translates into CASSFLNSGRVNTEAFF.

The V gene is TRBV10-3, the J gene TRBJ1-2; 7 bases agree with TRBD1. Germline V gives CDR1 ENHRY, CDR2 SYGVKD. CDR3 length: 14 amino acids. The V and J ends lost 2 bases and 4 bases, in that order; junction bases with no gene match: 4. The DNA of the CDR3 is TGTGCCATCAGTGAGGGCGGGACAGCCTATGGCTACACCTTC. Encoded protein: CAISEGGTAYGYTF.

The V gene is TRBV4-3, the J gene TRBJ2-7, with D perhaps matching TRBD2 (6 bases). The CDR3 is 16 amino acids. Germline CDR1 is LGHNA and CDR2 is YSLEER. Trimming pared 0 bases from V and 2 bases from J, leaving 14 bases between. Here the CDR3 DNA reads TGCGCCAGCAGCCAAGATGCAGGCGGGAATGCCTACGAGCAGTACTTC. Its protein product is CASSQDAGGNAYEQYF.